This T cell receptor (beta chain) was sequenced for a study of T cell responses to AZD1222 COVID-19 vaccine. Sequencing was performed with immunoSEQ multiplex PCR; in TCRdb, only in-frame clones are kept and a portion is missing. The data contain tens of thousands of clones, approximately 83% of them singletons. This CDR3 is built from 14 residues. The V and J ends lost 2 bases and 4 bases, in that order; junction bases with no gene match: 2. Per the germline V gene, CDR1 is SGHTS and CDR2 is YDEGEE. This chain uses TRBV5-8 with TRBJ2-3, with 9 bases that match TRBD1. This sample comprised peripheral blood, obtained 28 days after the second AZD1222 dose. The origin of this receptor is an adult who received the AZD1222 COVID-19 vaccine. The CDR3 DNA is TGTGCCAGCAGCTTAGACAGGGGGGCAGATACGCAGTATTTT. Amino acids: CASSLDRGADTQYF. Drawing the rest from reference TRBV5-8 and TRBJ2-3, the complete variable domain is EAGVTQSPTHLIKTRGQQATLRCSPISGHTSVYWYQQALGLGLQFLLWYDEGEERNRGNFPPRFSGRQFPNYSSELNVNALELEDSALYLCASSLDRGADTQYFGPGTRLTVL.